Detailed here is one TCR beta chain. The antigen is unknown. The data were produced by immunoSEQ multiplex PCR, yet TCRdb's version contains in-frame clones alone and is incomplete. The table shows 150,000 to 200,000 clones, with 80% to 90% occurring only once. This entry belongs to a study of cytomegalovirus exposure and HLA in healthy donors. Study-wide findings and caveats: The authors enumerated roughly 180 TCR beta chains as linked to cytomegalovirus. With high specificity and sensitivity, the classifier reportedly diagnosed cytomegalovirus status.

Germline V gives CDR1 SNHLY, CDR2 FYNNEI. Deletions cut 6 bases from V and 3 bases from J, with 11 bases between. This CDR3 has 13 residues. The source material was PBMCs. The source of this sequence is a woman in her thirties in good health and CMV-seropositive. The chain couples TRBV2 to TRBJ2-5; D is possibly TRBD1 (6 bases). The CDR3 nucleotides are TGTGCCAGCAGACGGGACACCGAAGAGACCCAGTACTTC. This sequence encodes CASRRDTEETQYF.